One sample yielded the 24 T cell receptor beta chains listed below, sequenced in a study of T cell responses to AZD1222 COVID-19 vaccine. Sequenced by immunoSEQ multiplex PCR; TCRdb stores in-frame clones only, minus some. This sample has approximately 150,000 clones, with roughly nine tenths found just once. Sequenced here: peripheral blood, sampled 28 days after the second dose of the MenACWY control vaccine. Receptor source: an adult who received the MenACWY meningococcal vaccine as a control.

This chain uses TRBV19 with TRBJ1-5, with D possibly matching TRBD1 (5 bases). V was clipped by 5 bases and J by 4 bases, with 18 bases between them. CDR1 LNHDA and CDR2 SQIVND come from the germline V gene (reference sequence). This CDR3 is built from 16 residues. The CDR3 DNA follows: TGTGCCAGTAGTCCCCGGGGCGGGGGGTGGAATCAGCCCCAGCATTTT. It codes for CASSPRGGGWNQPQHF.

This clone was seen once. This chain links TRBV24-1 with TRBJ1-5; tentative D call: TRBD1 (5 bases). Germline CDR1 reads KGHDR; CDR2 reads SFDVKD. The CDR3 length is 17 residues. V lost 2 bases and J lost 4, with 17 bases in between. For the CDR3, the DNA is TGTGCCACCAGTGATTCCTCAATGCGGGGGGGGAATCAGCCCCAGCATTTT. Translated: CATSDSSMRGGNQPQHF.

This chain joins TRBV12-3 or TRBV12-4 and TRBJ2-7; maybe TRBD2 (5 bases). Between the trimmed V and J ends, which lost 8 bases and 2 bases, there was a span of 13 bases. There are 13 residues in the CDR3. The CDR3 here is CASQVAGTYEQYF. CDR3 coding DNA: TGTGCCAGCCAAGTGGCGGGTACCTACGAGCAGTACTTC.

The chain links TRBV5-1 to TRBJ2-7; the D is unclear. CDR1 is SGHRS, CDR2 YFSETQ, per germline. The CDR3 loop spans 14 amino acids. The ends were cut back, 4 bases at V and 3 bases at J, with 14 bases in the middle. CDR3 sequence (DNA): TGCGCCAGCAGCCCGAGCGTCCTATTCTACGAGCAGTACTTC. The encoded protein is CASSPSVLFYEQYF.

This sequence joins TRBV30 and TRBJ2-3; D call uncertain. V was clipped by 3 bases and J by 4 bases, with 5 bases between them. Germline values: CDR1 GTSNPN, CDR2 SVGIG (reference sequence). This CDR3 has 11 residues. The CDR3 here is CAWRLSDTQYF. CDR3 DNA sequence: TGTGCCTGGAGGCTGTCAGATACGCAGTATTTT. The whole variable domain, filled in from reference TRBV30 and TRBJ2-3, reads SQTIHQWPATLVQPVGSPLSLECTVEGTSNPNLYWYRQAAGRGLQLLFYSVGIGQISSEVPQNLSASRPQDRQFILSSKKLLLSDSGFYLCAWRLSDTQYFGPGTRLTVL.

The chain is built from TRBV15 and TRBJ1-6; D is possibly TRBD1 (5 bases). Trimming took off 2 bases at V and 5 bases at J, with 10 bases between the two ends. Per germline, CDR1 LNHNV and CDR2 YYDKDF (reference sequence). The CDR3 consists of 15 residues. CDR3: CATSRSGTDNSPLHF. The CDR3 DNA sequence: TGTGCCACCAGCAGATCCGGGACCGATAATTCACCCCTCCACTTT.

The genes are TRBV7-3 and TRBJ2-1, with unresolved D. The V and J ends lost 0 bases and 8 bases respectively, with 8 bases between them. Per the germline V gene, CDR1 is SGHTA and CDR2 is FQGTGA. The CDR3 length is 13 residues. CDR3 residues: CASSLTKAYEQFF. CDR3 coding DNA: TGTGCCAGCAGCTTAACCAAGGCTTATGAGCAGTTCTTC.

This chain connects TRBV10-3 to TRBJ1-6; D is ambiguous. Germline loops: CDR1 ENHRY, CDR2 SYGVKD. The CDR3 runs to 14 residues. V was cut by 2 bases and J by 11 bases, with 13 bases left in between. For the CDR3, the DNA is TGTGCCATCAGTGAGGTTCAGGAGCCCCCACCCCTCCACTTT. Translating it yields CAISEVQEPPPLHF.

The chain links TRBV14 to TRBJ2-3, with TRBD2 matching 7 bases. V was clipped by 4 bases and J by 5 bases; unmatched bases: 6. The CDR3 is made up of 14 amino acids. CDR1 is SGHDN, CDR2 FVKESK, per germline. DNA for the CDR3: TGTGCCAGCAGCCCGGGACTATCTTTAGATACGCAGTATTTT. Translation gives CASSPGLSLDTQYF.

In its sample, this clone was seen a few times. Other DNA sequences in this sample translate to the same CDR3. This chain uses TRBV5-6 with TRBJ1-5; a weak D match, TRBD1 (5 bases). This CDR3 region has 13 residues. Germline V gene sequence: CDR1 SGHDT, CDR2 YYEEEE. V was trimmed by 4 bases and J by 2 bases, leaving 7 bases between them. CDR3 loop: CASSPGGNQPQHF. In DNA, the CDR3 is TGTGCCAGCAGCCCGGGGGGCAATCAGCCCCAGCATTTT.

The CDR3, as DNA: TGTGCCAGCACCTATGGGGACGTCGCGCATGGCTACACCTTC. Translating gives CASTYGDVAHGYTF. The V call is TRBV6-6, the J call TRBJ1-2; the D gene is possibly TRBD1 (5 bases). The germline gives CDR1 MNHNY, CDR2 SVGAGI (reference sequence). With 7 bases removed from V and 6 bases from J, the gap between germline ends came to 18 bases. This CDR3 contains 14 residues.

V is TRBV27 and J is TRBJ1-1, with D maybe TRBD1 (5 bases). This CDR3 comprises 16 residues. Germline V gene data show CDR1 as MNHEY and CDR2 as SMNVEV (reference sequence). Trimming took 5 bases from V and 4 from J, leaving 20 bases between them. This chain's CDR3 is CASSPWDPARGTEAFF. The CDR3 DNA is TGTGCCAGCAGTCCCTGGGACCCCGCAAGAGGCACTGAAGCTTTCTTT.

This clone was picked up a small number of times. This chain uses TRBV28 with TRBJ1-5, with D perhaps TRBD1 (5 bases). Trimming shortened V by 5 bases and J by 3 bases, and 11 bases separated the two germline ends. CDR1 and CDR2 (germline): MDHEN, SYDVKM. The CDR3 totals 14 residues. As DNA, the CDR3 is TGTGCCAGCAGTCTTGACAGTTACAATCAGCCCCAGCATTTT. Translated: CASSLDSYNQPQHF.

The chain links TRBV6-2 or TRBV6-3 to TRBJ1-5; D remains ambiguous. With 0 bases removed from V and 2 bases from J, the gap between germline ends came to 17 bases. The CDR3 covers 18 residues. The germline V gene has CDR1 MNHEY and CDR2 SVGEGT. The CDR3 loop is CASSYSPDDISGNQPQHF. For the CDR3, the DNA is TGTGCCAGCAGTTACTCGCCGGACGACATCAGTGGCAATCAGCCCCAGCATTTT.

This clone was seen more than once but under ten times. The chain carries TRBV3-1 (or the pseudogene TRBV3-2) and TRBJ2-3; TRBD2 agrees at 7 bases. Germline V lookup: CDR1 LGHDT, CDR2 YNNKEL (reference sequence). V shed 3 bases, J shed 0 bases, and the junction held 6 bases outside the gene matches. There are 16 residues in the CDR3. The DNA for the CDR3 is TGTGCCAGCAGCCAGTTAGCTAGCGGTAGCACAGATACGCAGTATTTT. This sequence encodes CASSQLASGSTDTQYF.

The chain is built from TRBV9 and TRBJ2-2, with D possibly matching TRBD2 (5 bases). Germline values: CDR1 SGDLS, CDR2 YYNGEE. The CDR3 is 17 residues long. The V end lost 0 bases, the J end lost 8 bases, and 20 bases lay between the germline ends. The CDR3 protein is CASSVAPNSGMGGELFF. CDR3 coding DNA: TGTGCCAGCAGCGTAGCCCCGAACTCGGGAATGGGGGGGGAGCTGTTTTTT.

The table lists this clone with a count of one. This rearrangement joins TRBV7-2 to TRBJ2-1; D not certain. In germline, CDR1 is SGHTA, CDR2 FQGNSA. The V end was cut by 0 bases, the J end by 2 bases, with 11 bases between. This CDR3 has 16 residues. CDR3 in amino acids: CASSLAGMAAYNEQFF. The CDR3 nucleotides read TGTGCCAGCAGCTTAGCTGGCATGGCAGCCTACAATGAGCAGTTCTTC. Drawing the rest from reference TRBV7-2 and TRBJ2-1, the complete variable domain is GAGVSQSPSNKVTEKGKDVELRCDPISGHTALYWYRQSLGQGLEFLIYFQGNSAPDKSGLPSDRFSAERTGGSVSTLTIQRTQQEDSAVYLCASSLAGMAAYNEQFFGPGTRLTVL.

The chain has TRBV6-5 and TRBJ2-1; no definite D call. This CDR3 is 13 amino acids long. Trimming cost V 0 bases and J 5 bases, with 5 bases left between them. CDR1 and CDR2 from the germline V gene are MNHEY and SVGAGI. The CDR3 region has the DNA TGTGCCAGCAGTTACTCGCGGAACAATGAGCAGTTCTTC. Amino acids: CASSYSRNNEQFF.

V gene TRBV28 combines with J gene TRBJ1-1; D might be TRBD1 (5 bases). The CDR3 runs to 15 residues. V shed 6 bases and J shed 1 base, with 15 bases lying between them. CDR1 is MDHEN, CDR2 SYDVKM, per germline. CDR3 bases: TGTGCCAGCAGACCCGGGGCCATAGGGAACACTGAAGCTTTCTTT. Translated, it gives CASRPGAIGNTEAFF.

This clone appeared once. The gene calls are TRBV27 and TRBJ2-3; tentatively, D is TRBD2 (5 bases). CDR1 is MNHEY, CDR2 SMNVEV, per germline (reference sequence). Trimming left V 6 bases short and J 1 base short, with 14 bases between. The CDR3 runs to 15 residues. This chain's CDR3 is CASSSQTRGTDTQYF. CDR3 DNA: TGTGCCAGCAGCTCACAGACGCGGGGCACAGATACGCAGTATTTT.

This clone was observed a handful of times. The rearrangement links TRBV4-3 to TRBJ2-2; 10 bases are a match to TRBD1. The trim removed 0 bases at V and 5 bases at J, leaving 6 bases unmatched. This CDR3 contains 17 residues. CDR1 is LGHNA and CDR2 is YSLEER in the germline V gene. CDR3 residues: CASSQDPGTGVTGELFF. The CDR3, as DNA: TGCGCCAGCAGCCAAGATCCTGGGACAGGGGTTACCGGGGAGCTGTTTTTT.

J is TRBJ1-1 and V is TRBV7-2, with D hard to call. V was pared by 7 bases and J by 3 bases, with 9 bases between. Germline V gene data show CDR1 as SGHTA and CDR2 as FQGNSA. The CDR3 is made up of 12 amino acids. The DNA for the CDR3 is TGTGCCAGCACTCTTCGGGACACTGAAGCTTTCTTT. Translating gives CASTLRDTEAFF.

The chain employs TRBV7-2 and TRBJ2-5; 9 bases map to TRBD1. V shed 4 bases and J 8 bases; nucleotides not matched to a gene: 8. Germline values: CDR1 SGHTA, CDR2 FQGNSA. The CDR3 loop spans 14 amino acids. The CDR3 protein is CASSSGTGMITQYF. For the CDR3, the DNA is TGTGCCAGCAGCTCCGGGACAGGGATGATAACCCAGTACTTC. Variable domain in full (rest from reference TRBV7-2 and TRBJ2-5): GAGVSQSPSNKVTEKGKDVELRCDPISGHTALYWYRQSLGQGLEFLIYFQGNSAPDKSGLPSDRFSAERTGGSVSTLTIQRTQQEDSAVYLCASSSGTGMITQYFGPGTRLLVL.

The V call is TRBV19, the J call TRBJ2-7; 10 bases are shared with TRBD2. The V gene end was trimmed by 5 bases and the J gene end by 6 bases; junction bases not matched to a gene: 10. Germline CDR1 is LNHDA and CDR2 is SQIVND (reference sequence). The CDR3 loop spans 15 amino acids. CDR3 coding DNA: TGTGCCAGTAGTTCCCTAGCGGGAGTAAGTCCCGAGCAGTACTTC. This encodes CASSSLAGVSPEQYF.